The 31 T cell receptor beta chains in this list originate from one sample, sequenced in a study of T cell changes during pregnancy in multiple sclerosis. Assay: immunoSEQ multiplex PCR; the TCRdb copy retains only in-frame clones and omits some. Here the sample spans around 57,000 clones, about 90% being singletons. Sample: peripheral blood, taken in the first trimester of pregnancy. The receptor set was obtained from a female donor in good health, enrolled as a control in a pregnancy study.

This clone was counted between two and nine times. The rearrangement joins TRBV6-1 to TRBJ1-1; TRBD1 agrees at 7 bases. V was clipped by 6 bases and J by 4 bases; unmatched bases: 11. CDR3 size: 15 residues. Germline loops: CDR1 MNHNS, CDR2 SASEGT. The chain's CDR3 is CASRLSRGHPTEAFF. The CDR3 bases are TGTGCCAGCAGGCTCAGTAGGGGGCACCCCACTGAAGCTTTCTTT.

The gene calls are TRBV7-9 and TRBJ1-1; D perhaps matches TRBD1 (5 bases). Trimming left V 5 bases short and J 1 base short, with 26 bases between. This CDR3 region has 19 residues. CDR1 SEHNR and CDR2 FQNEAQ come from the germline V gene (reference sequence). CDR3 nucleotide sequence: TGTGCCAGCAGCAAAATGGCCCCAGGGCTTACGGTTTGGAACACTGAAGCTTTCTTT. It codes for CASSKMAPGLTVWNTEAFF.

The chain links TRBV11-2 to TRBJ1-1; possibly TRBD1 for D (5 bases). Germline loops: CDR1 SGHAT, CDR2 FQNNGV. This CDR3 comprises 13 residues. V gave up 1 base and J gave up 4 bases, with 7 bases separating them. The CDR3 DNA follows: TGTGCCAGCAGCTTAGCGGGGGGCACTGAAGCTTTCTTT. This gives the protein CASSLAGGTEAFF.

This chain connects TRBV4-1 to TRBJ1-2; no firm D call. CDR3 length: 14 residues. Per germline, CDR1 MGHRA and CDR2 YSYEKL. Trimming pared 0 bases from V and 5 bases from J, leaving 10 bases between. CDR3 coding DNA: TGCGCCAGCAGCCAAGAGGGGTCGGGGTATGGCTACACCTTC. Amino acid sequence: CASSQEGSGYGYTF.

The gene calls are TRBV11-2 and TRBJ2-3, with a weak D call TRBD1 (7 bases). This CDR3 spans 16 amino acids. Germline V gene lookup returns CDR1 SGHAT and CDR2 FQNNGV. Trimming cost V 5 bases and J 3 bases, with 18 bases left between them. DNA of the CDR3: TGTGCCAGCAGCCCCCGAGGGGGCGGGGATACAGATACGCAGTATTTT. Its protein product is CASSPRGGGDTDTQYF.

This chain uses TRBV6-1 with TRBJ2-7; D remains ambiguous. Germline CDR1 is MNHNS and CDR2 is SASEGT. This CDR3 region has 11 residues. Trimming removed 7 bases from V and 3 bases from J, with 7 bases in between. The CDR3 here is CASNSFYEQYF. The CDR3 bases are TGTGCCAGCAACAGTTTCTACGAGCAGTACTTC.

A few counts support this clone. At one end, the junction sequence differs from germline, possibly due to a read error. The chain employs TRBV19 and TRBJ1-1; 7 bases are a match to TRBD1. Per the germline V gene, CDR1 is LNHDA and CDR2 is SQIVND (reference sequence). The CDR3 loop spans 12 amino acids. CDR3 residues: CASSILSTGYTF. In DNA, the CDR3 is TGTGCCAGTAGTATTCTGTCGACAGGGTACACATTT. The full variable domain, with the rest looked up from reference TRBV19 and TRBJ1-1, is DGGITQSPKYLFRKEGQNVTLSCEQNLNHDAMYWYRQDPGQGLRLIYYSQIVNDFQKGDIAEGYSVSREKKESFPLTVTSAQKNPTAFYLCASSILSTGYTFGQGTRLTVV.

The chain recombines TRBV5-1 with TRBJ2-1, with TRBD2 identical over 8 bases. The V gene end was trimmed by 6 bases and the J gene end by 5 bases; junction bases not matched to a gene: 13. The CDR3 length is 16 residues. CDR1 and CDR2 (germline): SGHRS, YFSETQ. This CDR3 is CASTYSGAARDNEQFF. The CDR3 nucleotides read TGCGCCAGCACTTATAGCGGGGCGGCCCGAGACAATGAGCAGTTCTTC.

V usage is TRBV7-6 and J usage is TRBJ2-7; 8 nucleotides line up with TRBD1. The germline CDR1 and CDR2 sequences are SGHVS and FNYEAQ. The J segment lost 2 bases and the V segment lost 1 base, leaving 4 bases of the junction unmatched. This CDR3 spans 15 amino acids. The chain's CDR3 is CASSLGGQATYEQYF. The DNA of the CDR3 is TGTGCCAGCAGCTTAGGGGGACAGGCCACCTACGAGCAGTACTTC. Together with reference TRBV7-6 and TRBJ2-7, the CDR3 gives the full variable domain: GAGVSQSPRYKVTKRGQDVALRCDPISGHVSLYWYRQALGQGPEFLTYFNYEAQQDKSGLPNDRFSAERPEGSISTLTIQRTEQRDSAMYRCASSLGGQATYEQYFGPGTRLTVT.

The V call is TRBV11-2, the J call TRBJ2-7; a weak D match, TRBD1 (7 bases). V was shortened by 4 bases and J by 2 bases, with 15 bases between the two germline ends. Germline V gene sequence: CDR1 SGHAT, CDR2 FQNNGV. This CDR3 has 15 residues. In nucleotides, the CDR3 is TGTGCCAGCAGCTCACTGACAGGGAGGCCCTACGAGCAGTACTTC. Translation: CASSSLTGRPYEQYF.

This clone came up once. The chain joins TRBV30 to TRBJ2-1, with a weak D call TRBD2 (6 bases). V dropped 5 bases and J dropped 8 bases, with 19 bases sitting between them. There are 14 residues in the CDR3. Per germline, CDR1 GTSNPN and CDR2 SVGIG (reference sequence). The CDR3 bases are TGTGCCTGGTCGCCCGGGCGGGGAGGTGATGAGCAGTTCTTC. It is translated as CAWSPGRGGDEQFF.

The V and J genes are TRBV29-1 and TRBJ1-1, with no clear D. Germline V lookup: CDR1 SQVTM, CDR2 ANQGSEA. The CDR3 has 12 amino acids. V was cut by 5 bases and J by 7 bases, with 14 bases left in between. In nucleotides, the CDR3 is TGCAGCGTTATCGGCTTACAGCTTGAAGCTTTCTTT. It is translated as CSVIGLQLEAFF.

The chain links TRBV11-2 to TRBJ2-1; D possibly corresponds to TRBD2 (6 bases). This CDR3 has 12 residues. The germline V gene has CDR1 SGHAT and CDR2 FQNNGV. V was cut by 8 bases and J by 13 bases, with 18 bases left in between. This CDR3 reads CASGKFRDSQFF. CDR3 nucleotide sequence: TGTGCCAGCGGAAAATTCCGGGACTCACAGTTCTTC.

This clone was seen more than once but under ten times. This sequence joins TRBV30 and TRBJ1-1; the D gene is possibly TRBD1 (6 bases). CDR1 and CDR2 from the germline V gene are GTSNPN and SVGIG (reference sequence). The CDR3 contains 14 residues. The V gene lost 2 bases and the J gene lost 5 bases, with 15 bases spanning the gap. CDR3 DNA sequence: TGTGCCTGGAGTTCCGGGGCAGGGGAGACTGAAGCTTTCTTT. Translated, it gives CAWSSGAGETEAFF.

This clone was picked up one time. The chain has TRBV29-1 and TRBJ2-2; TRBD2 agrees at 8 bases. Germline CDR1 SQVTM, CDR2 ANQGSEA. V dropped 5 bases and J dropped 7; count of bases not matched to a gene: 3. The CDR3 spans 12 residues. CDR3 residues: CSVPTSVGELFF. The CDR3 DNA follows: TGCAGCGTTCCGACTAGCGTCGGGGAGCTGTTTTTT.

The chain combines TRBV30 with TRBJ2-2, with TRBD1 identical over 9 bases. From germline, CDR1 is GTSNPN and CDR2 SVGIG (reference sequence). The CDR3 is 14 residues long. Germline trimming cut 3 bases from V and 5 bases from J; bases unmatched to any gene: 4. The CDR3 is CAWRGQGGTGELFF. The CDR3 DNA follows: TGTGCCTGGAGGGGACAGGGTGGGACCGGGGAGCTGTTTTTT. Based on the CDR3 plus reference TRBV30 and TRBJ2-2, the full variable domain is SQTIHQWPATLVQPVGSPLSLECTVEGTSNPNLYWYRQAAGRGLQLLFYSVGIGQISSEVPQNLSASRPQDRQFILSSKKLLLSDSGFYLCAWRGQGGTGELFFGEGSRLTVL.

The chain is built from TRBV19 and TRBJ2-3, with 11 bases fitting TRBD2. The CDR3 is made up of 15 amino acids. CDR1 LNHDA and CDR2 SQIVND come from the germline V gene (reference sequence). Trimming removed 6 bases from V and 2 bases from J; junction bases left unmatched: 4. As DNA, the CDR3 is TGTGCCAGTAGCGCTAGCGGGGGGCCCACAGATACGCAGTATTTT. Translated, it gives CASSASGGPTDTQYF. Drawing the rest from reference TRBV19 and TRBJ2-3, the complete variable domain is DGGITQSPKYLFRKEGQNVTLSCEQNLNHDAMYWYRQDPGQGLRLIYYSQIVNDFQKGDIAEGYSVSREKKESFPLTVTSAQKNPTAFYLCASSASGGPTDTQYFGPGTRLTVL.

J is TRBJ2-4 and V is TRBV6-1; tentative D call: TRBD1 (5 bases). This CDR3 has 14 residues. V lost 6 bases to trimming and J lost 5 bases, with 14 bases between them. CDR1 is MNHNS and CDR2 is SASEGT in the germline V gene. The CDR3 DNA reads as TGTGCCAGCAGGGACACACCCCTAGAAAACATTCAGTACTTC. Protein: CASRDTPLENIQYF.

For the CDR3, the DNA is TGTGCCAGCAGCCAGTGGGGGGATCAGCCCCAGCATTTT. It encodes CASSQWGDQPQHF. The rearrangement links TRBV7-2 to TRBJ1-5; D perhaps matches TRBD1 (5 bases). Trimming took off 5 bases at V and 5 bases at J, with 10 bases between the two ends. The CDR3 sequence is 13 residues long. Germline assignment: CDR1 SGHTA and CDR2 FQGNSA. Full variable domain (outside the CDR3, taken from reference TRBV7-2 and TRBJ1-5): GAGVSQSPSNKVTEKGKDVELRCDPISGHTALYWYRQSLGQGLEFLIYFQGNSAPDKSGLPSDRFSAERTGGSVSTLTIQRTQQEDSAVYLCASSQWGDQPQHFGDGTRLSIL.

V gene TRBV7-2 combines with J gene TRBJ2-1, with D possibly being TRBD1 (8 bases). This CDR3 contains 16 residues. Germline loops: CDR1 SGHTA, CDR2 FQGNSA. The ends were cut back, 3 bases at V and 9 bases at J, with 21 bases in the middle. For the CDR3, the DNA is TGTGCCAGCAGCTTCTACAGGGGGGGTCCGGCAGGTGAGCAGTTCTTC. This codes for CASSFYRGGPAGEQFF.

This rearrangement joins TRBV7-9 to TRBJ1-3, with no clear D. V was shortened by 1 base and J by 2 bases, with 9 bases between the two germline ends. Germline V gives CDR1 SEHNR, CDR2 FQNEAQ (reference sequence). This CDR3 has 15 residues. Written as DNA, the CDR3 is TGTGCCAGCAGCTTAGGGGGAGGAACTGGAAACACCATATATTTT. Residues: CASSLGGGTGNTIYF.

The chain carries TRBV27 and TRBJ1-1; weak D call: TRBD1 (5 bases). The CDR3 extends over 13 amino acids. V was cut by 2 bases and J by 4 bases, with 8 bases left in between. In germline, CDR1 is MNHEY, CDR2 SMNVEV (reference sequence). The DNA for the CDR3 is TGTGCCAGCAGTTTAGGAGGGGCCACTGAAGCTTTCTTT. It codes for CASSLGGATEAFF.

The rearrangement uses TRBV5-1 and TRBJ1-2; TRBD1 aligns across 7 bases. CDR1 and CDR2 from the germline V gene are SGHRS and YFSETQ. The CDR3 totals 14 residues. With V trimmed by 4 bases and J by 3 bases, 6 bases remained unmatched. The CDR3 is CASSPIGTDYGYTF. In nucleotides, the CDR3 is TGCGCCAGCAGCCCGATCGGGACAGACTATGGCTACACCTTC.

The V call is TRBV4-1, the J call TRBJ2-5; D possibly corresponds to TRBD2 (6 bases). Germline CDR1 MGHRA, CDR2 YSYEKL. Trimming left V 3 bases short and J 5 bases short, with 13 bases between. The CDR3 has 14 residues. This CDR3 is CASSQGPRGETQYF. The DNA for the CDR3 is TGCGCCAGCAGCCAGGGTCCACGGGGGGAGACCCAGTACTTC.

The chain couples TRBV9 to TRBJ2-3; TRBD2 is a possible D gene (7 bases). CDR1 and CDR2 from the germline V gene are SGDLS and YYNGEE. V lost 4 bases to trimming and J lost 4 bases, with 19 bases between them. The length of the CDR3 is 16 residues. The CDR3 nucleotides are TGTGCCAGCAGCCCCTCCGGGGGGCCACCAGCAGATACGCAGTATTTT. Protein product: CASSPSGGPPADTQYF.

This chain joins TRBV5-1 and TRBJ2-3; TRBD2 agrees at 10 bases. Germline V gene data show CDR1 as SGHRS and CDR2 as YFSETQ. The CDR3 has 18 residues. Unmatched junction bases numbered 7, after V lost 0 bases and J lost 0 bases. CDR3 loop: CASSLAVLAGVSTDTQYF. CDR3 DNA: TGCGCCAGCAGCTTGGCAGTCCTAGCGGGGGTTAGCACAGATACGCAGTATTTT.

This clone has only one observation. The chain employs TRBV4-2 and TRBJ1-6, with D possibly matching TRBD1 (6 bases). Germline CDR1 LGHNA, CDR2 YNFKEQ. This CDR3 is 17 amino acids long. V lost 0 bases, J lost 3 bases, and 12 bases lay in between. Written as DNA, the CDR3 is TGTGCCAGCAGCCAAGAGGACAGATCTTTCTATAATTCACCCCTCCACTTT. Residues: CASSQEDRSFYNSPLHF.

The CDR3 DNA reads as TGTGCCACAGAGGGAGGGACCGGGGAGCTGTTTTTT. Translation gives CATEGGTGELFF. The chain carries TRBV9 and TRBJ2-2; TRBD2 agrees at 7 bases. The V and J ends lost 9 bases and 5 bases, in that order; junction bases with no gene match: 4. The CDR3 has 12 residues. Germline CDR1 reads SGDLS; CDR2 reads YYNGEE.

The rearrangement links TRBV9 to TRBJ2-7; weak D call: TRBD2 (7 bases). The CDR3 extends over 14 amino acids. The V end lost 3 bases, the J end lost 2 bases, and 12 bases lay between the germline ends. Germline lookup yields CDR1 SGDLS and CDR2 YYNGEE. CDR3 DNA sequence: TGTGCCAGCAGCGCGGACAGCGGGGCCTACGAGCAGTACTTC. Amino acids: CASSADSGAYEQYF.

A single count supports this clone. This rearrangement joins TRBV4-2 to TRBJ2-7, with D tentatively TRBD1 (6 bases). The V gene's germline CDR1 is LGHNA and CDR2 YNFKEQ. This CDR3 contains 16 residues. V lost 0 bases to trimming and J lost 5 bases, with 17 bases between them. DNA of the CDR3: TGTGCCAGCAGCCAAGAAAGCCGGACAGTAGGGGACGAGCAGTACTTC. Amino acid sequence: CASSQESRTVGDEQYF.

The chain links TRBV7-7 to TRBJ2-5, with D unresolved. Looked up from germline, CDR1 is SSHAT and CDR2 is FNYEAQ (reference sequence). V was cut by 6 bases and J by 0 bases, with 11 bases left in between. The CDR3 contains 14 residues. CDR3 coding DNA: TGTGCCAGCAGTCCACAACAGAACCAAGAGACCCAGTACTTC. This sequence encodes CASSPQQNQETQYF.